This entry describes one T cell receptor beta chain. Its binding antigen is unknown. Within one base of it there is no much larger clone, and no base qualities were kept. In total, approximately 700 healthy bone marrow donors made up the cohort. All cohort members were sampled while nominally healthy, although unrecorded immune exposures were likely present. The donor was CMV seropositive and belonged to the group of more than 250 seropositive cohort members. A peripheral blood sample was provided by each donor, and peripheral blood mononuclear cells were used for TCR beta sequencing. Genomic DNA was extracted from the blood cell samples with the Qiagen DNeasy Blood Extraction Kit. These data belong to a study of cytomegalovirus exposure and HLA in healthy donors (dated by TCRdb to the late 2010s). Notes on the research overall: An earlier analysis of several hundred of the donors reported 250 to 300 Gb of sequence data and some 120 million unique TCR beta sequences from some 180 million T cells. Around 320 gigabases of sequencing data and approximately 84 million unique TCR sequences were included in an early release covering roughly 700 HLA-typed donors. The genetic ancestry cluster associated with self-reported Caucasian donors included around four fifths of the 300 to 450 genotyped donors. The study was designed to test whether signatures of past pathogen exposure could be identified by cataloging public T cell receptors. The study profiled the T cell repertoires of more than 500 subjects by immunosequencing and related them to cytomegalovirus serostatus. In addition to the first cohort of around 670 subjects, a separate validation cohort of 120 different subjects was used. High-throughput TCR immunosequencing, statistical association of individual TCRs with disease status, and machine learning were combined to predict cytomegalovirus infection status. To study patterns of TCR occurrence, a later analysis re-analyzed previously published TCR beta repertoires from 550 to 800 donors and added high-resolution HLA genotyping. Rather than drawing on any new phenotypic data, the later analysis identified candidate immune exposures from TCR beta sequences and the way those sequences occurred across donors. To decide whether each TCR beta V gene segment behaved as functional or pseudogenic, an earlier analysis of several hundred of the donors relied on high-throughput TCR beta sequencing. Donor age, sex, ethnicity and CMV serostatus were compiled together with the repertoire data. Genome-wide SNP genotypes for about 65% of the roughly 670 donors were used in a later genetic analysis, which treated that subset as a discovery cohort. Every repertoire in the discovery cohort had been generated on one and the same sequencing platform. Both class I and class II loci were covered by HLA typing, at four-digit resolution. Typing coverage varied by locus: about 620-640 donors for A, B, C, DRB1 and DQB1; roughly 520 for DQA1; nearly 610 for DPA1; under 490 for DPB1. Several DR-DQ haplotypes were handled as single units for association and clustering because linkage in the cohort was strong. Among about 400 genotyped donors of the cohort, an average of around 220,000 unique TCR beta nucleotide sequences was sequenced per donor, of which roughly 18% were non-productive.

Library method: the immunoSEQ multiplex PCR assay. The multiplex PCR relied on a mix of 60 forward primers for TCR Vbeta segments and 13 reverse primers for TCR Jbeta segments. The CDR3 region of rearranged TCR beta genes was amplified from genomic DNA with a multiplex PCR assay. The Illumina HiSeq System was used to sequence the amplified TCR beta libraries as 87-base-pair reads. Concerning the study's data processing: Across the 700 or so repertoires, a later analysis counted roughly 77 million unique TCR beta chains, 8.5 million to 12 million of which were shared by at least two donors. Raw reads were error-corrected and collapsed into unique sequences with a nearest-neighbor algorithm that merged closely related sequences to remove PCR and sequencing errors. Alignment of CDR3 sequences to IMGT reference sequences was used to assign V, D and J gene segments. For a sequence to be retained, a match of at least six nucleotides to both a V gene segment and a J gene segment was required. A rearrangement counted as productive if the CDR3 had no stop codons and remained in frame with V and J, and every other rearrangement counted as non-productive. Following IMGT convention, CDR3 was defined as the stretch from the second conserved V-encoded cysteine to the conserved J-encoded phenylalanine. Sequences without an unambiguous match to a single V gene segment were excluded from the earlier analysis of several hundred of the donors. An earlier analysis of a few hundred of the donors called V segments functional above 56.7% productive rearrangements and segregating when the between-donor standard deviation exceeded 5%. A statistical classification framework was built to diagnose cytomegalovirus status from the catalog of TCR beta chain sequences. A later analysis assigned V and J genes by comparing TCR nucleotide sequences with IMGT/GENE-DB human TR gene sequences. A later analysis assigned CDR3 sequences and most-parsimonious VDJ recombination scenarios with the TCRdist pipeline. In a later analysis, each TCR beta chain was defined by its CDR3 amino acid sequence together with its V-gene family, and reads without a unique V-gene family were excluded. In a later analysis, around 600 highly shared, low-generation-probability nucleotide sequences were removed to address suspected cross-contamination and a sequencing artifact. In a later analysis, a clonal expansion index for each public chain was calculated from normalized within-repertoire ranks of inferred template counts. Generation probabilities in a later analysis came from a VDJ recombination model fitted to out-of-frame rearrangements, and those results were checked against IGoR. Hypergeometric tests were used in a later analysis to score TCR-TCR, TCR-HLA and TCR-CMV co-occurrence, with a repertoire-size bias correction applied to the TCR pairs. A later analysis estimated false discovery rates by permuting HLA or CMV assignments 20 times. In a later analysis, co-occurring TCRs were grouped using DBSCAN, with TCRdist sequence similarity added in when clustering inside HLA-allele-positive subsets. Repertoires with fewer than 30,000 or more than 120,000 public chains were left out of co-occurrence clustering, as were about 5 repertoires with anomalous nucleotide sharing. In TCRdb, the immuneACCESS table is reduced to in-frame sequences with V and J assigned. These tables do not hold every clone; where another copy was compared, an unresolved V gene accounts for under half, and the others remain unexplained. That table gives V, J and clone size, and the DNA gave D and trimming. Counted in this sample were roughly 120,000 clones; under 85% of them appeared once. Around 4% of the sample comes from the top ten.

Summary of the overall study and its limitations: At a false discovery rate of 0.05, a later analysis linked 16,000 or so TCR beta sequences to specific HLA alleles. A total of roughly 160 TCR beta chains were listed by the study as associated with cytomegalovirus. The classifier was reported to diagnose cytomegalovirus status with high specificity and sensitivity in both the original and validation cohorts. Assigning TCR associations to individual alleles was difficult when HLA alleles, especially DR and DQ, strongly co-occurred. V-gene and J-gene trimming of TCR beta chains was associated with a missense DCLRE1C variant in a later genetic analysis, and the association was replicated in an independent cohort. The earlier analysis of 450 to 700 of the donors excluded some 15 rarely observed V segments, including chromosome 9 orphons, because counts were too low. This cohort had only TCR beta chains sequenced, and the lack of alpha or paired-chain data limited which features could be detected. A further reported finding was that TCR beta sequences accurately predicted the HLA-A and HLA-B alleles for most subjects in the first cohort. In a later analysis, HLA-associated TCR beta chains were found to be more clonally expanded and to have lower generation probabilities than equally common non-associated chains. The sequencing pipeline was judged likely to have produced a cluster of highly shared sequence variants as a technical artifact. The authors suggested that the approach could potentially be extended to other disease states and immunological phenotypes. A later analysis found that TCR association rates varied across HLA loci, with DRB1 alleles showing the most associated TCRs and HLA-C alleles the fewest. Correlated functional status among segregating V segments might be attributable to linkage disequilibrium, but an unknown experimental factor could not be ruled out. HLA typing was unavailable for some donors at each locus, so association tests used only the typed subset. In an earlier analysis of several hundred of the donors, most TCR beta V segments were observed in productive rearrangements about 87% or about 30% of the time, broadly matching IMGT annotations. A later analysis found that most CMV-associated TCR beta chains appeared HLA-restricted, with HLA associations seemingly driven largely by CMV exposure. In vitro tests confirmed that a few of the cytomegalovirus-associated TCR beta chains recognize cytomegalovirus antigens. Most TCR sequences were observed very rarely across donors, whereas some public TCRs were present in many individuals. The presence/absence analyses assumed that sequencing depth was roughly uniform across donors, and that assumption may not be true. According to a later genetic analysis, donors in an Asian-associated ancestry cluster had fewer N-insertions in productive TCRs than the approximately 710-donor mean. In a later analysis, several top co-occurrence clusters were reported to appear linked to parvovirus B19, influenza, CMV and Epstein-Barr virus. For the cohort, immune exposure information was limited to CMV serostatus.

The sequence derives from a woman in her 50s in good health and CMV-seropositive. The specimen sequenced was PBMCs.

The nucleotide sequence is TGTGCCAGCAGTTCCCGGACTAGCGGGGTGGGGGAGCAGTACTTC. Protein translation: CASSSRTSGVGEQYF. The V gene is TRBV28 and the J gene is TRBJ2-7; TRBD2 lines up with 12 middle nucleotides. The CDR1 and CDR2 encoded by the germline V gene are MDHEN and SYDVKM. The CDR3 numbers 15 residues from cysteine through phenylalanine. Just the 45-base CDR3 DNA is kept, in frame starting at base 1. V lost 4 bases and J lost 7 bases, and the count of bases not matched to a germline gene is 8.